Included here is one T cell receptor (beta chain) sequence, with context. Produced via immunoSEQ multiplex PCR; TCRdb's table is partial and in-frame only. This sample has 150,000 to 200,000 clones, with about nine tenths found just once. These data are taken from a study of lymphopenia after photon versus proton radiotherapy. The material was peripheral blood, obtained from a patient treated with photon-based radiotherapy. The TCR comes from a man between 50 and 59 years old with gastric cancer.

CDR3 in DNA: TGTGCAGCTGGGACAGGGGGCTCTGGCTACACCTTC. Protein: CAAGTGGSGYTF. The V call is TRBV25-1, the J call TRBJ1-2; 12 bases fit TRBD1. CDR3 length equals 12 residues. The germline CDR1 and CDR2 sequences are MGHDK and SYGVNS.